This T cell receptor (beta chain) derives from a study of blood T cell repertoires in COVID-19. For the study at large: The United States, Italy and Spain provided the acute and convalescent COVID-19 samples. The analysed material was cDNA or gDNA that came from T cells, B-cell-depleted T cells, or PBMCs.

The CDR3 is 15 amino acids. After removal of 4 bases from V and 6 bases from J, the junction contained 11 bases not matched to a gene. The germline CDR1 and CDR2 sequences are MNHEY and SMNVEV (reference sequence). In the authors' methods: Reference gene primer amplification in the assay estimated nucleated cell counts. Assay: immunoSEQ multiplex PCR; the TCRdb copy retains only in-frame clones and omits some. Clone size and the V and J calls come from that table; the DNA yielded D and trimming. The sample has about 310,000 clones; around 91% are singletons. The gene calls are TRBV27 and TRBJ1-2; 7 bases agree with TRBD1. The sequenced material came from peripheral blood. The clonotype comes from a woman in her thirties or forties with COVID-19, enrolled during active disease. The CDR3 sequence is CASSYLDRAMDGYTF. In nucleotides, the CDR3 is TGTGCCAGCAGTTACCTCGACAGGGCGATGGATGGCTACACCTTC.